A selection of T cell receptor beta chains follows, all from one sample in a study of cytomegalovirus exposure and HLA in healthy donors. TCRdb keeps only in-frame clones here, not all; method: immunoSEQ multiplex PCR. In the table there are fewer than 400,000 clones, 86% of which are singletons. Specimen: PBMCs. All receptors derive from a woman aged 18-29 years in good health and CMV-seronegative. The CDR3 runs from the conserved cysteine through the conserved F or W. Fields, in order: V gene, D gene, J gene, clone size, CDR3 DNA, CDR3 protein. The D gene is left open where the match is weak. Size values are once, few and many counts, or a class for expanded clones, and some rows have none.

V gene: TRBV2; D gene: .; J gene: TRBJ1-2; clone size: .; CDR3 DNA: TGTGCCAGCAGTGAGACCATACTGGAGGGCTACACCTTC; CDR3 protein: CASSETILEGYTF
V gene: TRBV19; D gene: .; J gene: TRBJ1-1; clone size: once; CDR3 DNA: TGTGCCAGTATCCATAGGAGGAACACTGAAGCTTTCTTT; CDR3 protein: CASIHRRNTEAFF
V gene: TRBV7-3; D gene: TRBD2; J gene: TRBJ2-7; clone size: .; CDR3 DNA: TGTGCCAGCAGCTCTAGCGGGGGCTACGAGCAGTACTTC; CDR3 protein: CASSSSGGYEQYF
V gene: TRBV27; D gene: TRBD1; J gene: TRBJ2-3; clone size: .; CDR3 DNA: TGTGCCAGCAGTATCTACAGGGGGCTAGGGTCCACAGATACGCAGTATTTT; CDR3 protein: CASSIYRGLGSTDTQYF
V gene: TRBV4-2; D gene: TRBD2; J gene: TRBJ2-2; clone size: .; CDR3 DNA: TGTGCCAGCAGCCAAGCGGGAGCGGGGTATGGCGGGGAGCTGTTTTTT; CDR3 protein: CASSQAGAGYGGELFF
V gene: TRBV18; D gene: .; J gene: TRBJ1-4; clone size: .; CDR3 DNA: TGTGCCAGCTCAGTCGAAACCAGCGGAGAAAAACTGTTTTTT; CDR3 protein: CASSVETSGEKLFF
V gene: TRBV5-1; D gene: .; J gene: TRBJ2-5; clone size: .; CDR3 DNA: TGCGCCACCTCGCTGACTAGAGGGCCAGAGACCCAGTACTTC; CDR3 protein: CATSLTRGPETQYF
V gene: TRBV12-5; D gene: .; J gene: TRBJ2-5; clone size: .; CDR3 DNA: TGTGCTAGTGGTCCGGGACTCCTCGGGGAAGAGACCCAGTACTTC; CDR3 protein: CASGPGLLGEETQYF
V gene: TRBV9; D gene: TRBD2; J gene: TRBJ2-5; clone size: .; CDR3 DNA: TGTGCCAGCAGCTCGGGAGGGCCGACCCAGTACTTC; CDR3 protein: CASSSGGPTQYF
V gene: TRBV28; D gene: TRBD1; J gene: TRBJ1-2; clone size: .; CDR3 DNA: TGTGCCAGCAGTCCCCGGGACAGGCCGTCAACCTATGGCTACACCTTC; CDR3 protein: CASSPRDRPSTYGYTF
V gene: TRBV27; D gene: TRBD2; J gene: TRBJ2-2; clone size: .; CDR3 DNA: TGTGCCAGCAGTGCCAGCGGGAGCGACACCGGGGAGCTGTTTTTT; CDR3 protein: CASSASGSDTGELFF
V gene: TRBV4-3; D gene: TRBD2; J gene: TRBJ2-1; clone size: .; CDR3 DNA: TGCGCCAGCAGCCAGGCTCCTGGCGGGAGGGCCGATGAGCAGTTCTTC; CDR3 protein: CASSQAPGGRADEQFF
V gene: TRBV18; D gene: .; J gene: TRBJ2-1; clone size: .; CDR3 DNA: TGTGCCAGCTCACCCGGGACTTCCCGCGGGCAGTTCTTC; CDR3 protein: CASSPGTSRGQFF
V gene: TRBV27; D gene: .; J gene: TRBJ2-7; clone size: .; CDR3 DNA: TGTGCCAGCAGTTCCCCAGGGCTCTCCTACGAGCAGTACTTC; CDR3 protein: CASSSPGLSYEQYF
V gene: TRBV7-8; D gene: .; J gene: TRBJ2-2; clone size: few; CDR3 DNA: TGTGCCAGCAGCGCAGTTCTTGACACCGGGGAGCTGTTTTTT; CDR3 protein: CASSAVLDTGELFF
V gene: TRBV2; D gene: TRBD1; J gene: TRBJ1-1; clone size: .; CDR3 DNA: TGTGCCAGCAGTTTACTACAGGGGAGCACTGAAGCTTTCTTT; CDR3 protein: CASSLLQGSTEAFF
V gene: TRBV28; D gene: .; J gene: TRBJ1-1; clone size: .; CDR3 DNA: TGTGCCAGCAGCTTGACAGGCTTTGTTGGGATGAACACTGAAGCTTTCTTT; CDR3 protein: CASSLTGFVGMNTEAFF
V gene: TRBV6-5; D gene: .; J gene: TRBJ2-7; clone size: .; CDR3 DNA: TGTGCCAGCAATCCCGCGCGGGCTCCCTACGAGCAGTACTTC; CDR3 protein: CASNPARAPYEQYF
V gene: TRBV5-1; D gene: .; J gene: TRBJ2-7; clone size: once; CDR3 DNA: TGCGCCAGCAGCTTGGATGCGGAGAGCTCCTACGAGCAGTACTTC; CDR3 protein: CASSLDAESSYEQYF
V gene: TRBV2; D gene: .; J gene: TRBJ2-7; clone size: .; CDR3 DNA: TGTGCCAGCAAAGCCAGGTACATTCCGGACGAGCAGTACTTC; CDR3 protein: CASKARYIPDEQYF
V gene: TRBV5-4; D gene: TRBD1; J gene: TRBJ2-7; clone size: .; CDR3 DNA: TGTGCCAGCAGGCCGGGACAGCAAAACTACGAGCAGTACTTC; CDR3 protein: CASRPGQQNYEQYF
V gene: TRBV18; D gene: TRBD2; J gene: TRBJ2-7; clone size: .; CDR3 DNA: TGTGCCAGCTCACCAAGAGCGGGATACGAGCAGTACTTC; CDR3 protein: CASSPRAGYEQYF
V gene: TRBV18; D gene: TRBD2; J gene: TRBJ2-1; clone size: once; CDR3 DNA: TGTGCCAGCTCATCACTAGCGGGAGTAGTAGGAGAGCAGTTCTTC; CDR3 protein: CASSSLAGVVGEQFF
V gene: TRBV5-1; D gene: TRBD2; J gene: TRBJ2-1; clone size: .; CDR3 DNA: TGCGCCAGCAGCTCCGGGACTAGCGAGTTCTTC; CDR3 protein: CASSSGTSEFF
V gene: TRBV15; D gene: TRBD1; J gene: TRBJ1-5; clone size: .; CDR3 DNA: TGTGCCACCAGCAGAGAACGGGCAGGGGGTGGTCAGCCCCAGCATTTT; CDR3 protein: CATSRERAGGGQPQHF
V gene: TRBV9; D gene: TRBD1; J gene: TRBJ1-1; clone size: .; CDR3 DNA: TGTGCCAGCAGCGTCACAGGGGTGGGGACGAACACTGAAGCTTTCTTT; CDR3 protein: CASSVTGVGTNTEAFF
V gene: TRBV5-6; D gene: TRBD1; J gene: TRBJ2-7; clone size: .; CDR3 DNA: TGTGCCAGCAGCTTAAACCGGGACAGGGTCCACGAGCAGTACTTC; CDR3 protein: CASSLNRDRVHEQYF
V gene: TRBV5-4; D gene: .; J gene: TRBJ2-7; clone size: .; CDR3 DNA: TGTGCCAGCAGCTTGGCCGGGGAGTTAACCTACGAGCAGTACTTC; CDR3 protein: CASSLAGELTYEQYF
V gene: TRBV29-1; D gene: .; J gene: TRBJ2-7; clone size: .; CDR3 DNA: TGCAGCGTTGTGCCCCAGGGAAATTACGAGCAGTACTTC; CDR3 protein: CSVVPQGNYEQYF
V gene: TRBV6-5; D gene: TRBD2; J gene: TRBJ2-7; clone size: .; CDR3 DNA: TGTGCCAGCAGTTTCCGCCGACTAGCGGGAAATGAGCAGTACTTC; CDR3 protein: CASSFRRLAGNEQYF
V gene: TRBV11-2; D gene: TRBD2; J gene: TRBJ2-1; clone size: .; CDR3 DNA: TGTGCCAGCAGCTTAGATCTGGGGCTAGCGGGGTACAATGAGCAGTTCTTC; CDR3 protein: CASSLDLGLAGYNEQFF
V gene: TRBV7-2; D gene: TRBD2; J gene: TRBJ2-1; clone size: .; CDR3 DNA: TGTGCCAGCAGTCCGACTAGCGGGGTGTTCCATGAGCAGTTCTTC; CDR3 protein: CASSPTSGVFHEQFF
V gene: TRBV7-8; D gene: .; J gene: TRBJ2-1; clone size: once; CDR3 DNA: TGTGCCAGCAGCTTAGCGACAGCAGGCAATGAGCAGTTCTTC; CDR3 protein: CASSLATAGNEQFF
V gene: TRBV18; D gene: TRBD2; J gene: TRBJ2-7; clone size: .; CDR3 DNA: TGTGCCAGCTCACCACCCGGGACTAGCGGGAGCTCCTACGAGCAGTACTTC; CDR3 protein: CASSPPGTSGSSYEQYF
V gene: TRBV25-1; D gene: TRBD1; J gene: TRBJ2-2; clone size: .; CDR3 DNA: TGTGCCAGCAGTGCATACCGGGACAGGGTTTCCGGGGAGCTGTTTTTT; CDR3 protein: CASSAYRDRVSGELFF
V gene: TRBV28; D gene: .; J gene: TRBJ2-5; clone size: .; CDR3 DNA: TGTGCCAGCAGTCCGACTACTCAAGAGACCCAGTACTTC; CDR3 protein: CASSPTTQETQYF
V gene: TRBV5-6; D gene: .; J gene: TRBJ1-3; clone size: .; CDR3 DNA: TGTGCCAGCAGCTGGGGCTTCTACTCTGGAAACACCATATATTTT; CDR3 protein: CASSWGFYSGNTIYF
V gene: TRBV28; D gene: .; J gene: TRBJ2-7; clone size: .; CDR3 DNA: TGTGCCAGCAGCCAGCGGGCAACCTACGAGCAGTACTTC; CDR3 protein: CASSQRATYEQYF
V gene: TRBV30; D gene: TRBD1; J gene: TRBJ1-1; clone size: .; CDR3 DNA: TGTGCCTGGAGTGCAACCGGGACAGGGAGCACTGAAGCTTTCTTT; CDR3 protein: CAWSATGTGSTEAFF
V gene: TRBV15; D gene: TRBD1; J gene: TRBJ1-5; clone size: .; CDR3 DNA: TGTGCCACCAGCGGTAGGACAGGGGGTAAAGAGCCCCAGCATTTT; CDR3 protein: CATSGRTGGKEPQHF
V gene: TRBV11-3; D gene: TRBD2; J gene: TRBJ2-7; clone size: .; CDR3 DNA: TGTGCCAGCAGCTTAGATCATCTAGCGGCTAGCTCCTACGAGCAGTACTTC; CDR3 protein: CASSLDHLAASSYEQYF